The rows below give T cell receptor beta chains drawn from one sample of a study of CD8+ T cells in alopecia areata. Profiled with immunoSEQ multiplex PCR; TCRdb holds only in-frame clones, not every one. The sample gives about 110,000 clones, 56% of which show up once; approximately 3.1% is in the top ten. The sample was CD4+ T cells sorted from blood, taken at week 24, from a patient treated with tofacitinib. These receptor sequences come from a human donor with alopecia areata. Both conserved end residues are part of each CDR3.

TRBV2 | CASRAGTGALNEQFF
TRBV7-9 | CASSLGGQGNSPLHF
TRBV20-1 | CSAKLADTQYF
TRBV15 | CATTPDRSYYGYTF
TRBV29-1 | CSVAGTGGETQYF
TRBV6-5 | CASRAGGQGQETQYF
TRBV5-6 | CASSSGLAGSRSYNEQFF
TRBV30 | CAWSRLAVQETQYF
TRBV5-1 | CASSPSLSGGADTGELFF
TRBV5-7 | CASSWSDGQDTYEQYF
TRBV10-3 | CAITQRGDDTGELFF
TRBV7-6 | CASSYIGQGTEAFF
TRBV30 | CACTLGGVGPQHF
TRBV29-1 | CSVGVTGSNQPQHF
TRBV10-3 | CAISEPDQPQHF
TRBV27 | CASRAGLGNNYGYTF
TRBV5-1 | CASSFSTSGVLNEQFF
TRBV5-4 | CASSAPRANIQYF
TRBV6-5 | CASSRDASYGYTF
TRBV2 | CASSEGPYEQYF
TRBV9 | CASSVAGGETQYF
TRBV7-7 | CASSALGDQPQHF
TRBV29-1 | CSVGGFGGELFF
TRBV11-2 | CASSLDGVGHTEAFF
TRBV9 | CASSVAPGIQETQYF
TRBV4-3 | CASSQDTGIGSTDTQYF
TRBV9 | CASSGQGGELFF